The clone carrying this TCR beta chain was observed at least ten times. These data originate in a study of T-cell reconstitution after alpha-beta-depleted transplantation in children. V was shortened by 5 bases and J by 7 bases, with 13 bases between the two germline ends. Per the germline V gene, CDR1 is SGHRS and CDR2 is YFSETQ. This CDR3 has 13 residues. Unique molecular identifiers were used in preparing the TCRbeta library. TCRdb reprocessed the PCR reads via MiXCR and lists one record per CDR3 protein. This repertoire shows 120,000 or so distinct CDR3 sequences, around 10% found once; its top ten account for roughly 8%.

The source was PBMCs from the stem cell graft donor, collected from the stem cell graft. This TCR was recovered from a human donor who donated a stem cell graft to a child with acute lymphoblastic leukemia. The rearrangement joins TRBV5-1 to TRBJ1-5; D is uncertain. The CDR3 loop is CASRVGSGQPQHF. As DNA, the CDR3 is TGCGCCAGCAGGGTAGGGAGCGGGCAGCCCCAGCATTTT.